The rows below give T cell receptor beta chains drawn from one sample of a study of identifying expanded T cells in peripheral blood. Clones were read by immunoSEQ multiplex PCR, and TCRdb kept only the in-frame ones, dropping some. The sample has around 82,000 clones; roughly 84% are singletons. Sequencing input: blood. The origin of the receptors is a person between 18 and 70 years old in good health. Both conserved end residues are part of each CDR3. Fields, in order: D gene, V gene, clone size, J gene, CDR3 DNA, CDR3 protein. The D gene is left open where the match is weak. Expanded clones get a size class; other rows say once, few or many, or leave the size out.

>TRBD2|TRBV13|.|TRBJ2-7
TGTGCCAGCAGCTCGGGGCTAGCGGTCTACGAGCAGTACTTC
CASSSGLAVYEQYF
>TRBD2|TRBV18|.|TRBJ2-3
TGTGCCAGCTCACCACCCTCGGGAGGAGTGGGAGATACGCAGTATTTT
CASSPPSGGVGDTQYF
>TRBD1|TRBV19|.|TRBJ2-1
TGTGCCAGTAGTATCCCCGGGACAGGTTGGTACAATGAGCAGTTCTTC
CASSIPGTGWYNEQFF
>TRBD1|TRBV13|.|TRBJ1-6
TGTGCCAGCAGCCAACAGGGGGCGAACTTACATTCACCCCTCCACTTT
CASSQQGANLHSPLHF
>.|TRBV11-3|.|TRBJ2-3
TGTGCCAGCAGCTCACGTGGGGGGTCGGATACGCAGTATTTT
CASSSRGGSDTQYF
>TRBD1|TRBV18|.|TRBJ2-7
TGTGCCAGCTCACCATCGACAGGGCGAGAGCAGTACTTC
CASSPSTGREQYF
>TRBD2|TRBV6-5|.|TRBJ2-7
TGTGCCAGCAGTTTAGCCCTAGCGGGAGACTCCTACGAGCAGTACTTC
CASSLALAGDSYEQYF
>.|TRBV28|.|TRBJ2-5
TGTGCCAGCAGTTTATCGGGCCGGGTGGAGACCCAGTACTTC
CASSLSGRVETQYF
>.|TRBV10-3|.|TRBJ2-1
TGTGCCATCAGTGAGTCATCGGCCCCTTCGACTCAGTTCTTC
CAISESSAPSTQFF
>TRBD1|TRBV6-5|many|TRBJ1-2
TGTGCCAGCAGTTACTCCCCGGGACAGAACTATGGCTACACCTTC
CASSYSPGQNYGYTF
>.|TRBV6-5|.|TRBJ1-5
TGTGCCAGCAGTTTGGATGGAGGTAGCAATCAGCCCCAGCATTTT
CASSLDGGSNQPQHF
>.|TRBV11-2|many|TRBJ1-1
TGTGCCAGCAGCGTAGGTCATGGGAGAGCTTTCACTGAAGCTTTCTTT
CASSVGHGRAFTEAFF
>.|TRBV28|.|TRBJ2-3
TGTGCCAGCAGTTGGGAATCCTTGGGTGATACGCAGTATTTT
CASSWESLGDTQYF
>TRBD2|TRBV27|.|TRBJ2-1
TGTGCCAGCAGTTTAAACCGGGGACTAGCGGTCAAGAGCTCCTACAATGAGCAGTTCTTC
CASSLNRGLAVKSSYNEQFF
>.|TRBV19|few|TRBJ2-7
TGTGCCAGTAGTATTGAGGGGAGCTCCTACGAGCAGTACTTC
CASSIEGSSYEQYF
>.|TRBV21-1|.|TRBJ2-7
TGTGCCAGCAGCAACCCCAGCGGGAAGGACGGTTACGAGCAGTACTTC
CASSNPSGKDGYEQYF
>.|TRBV4-2|.|TRBJ2-3
TGTGCCAGCAGCCAAGGGCCAGGCACAGATACGCAGTATTTT
CASSQGPGTDTQYF
>TRBD1|TRBV2|.|TRBJ1-4
TGTGCCAGCAGTTACCTGGCAGGGGGTGAAAAACTGTTTTTT
CASSYLAGGEKLFF
>TRBD1|TRBV27|.|TRBJ1-1
TGTGCCAGCAGTTTATTCACAGGGGGATGGACTGAAGCTTTCTTT
CASSLFTGGWTEAFF
>.|TRBV28|.|TRBJ2-7
TGTGCCAGCATCCGTGGGGGCGGAGGTTCCTACGAGCAGTACTTC
CASIRGGGGSYEQYF
>.|TRBV5-1|.|TRBJ2-3
TGCGCCAGCAGCTCTAGCACAGATACGCAGTATTTT
CASSSSTDTQYF